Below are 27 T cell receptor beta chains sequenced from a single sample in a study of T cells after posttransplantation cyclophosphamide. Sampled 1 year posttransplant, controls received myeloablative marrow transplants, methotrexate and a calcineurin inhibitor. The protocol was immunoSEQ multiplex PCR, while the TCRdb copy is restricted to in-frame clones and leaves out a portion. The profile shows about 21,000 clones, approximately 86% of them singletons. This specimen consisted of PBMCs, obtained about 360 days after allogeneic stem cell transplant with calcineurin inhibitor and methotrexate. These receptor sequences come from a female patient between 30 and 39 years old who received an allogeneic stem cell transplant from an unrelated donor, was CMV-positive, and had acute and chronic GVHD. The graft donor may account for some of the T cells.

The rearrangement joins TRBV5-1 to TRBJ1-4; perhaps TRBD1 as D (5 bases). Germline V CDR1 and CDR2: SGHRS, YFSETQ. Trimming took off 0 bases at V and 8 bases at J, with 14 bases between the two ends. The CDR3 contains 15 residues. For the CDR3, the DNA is TGCGCCAGCAGCTTGGATGCTAAGGGGAACGAAAAACTGTTTTTT. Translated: CASSLDAKGNEKLFF. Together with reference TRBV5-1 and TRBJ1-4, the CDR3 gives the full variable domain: KAGVTQTPRYLIKTRGQQVTLSCSPISGHRSVSWYQQTPGQGLQFLFEYFSETQRNKGNFPGRFSGRQFSNSRSEMNVSTLELGDSALYLCASSLDAKGNEKLFFGSGTQLSVL.

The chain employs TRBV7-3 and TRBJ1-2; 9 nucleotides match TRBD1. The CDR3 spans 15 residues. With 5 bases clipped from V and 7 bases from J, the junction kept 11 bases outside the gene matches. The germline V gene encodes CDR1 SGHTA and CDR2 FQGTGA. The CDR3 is CASSQGGTGRSGYTF. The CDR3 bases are TGTGCCAGCAGCCAAGGCGGGACAGGGAGGAGTGGCTACACCTTC.

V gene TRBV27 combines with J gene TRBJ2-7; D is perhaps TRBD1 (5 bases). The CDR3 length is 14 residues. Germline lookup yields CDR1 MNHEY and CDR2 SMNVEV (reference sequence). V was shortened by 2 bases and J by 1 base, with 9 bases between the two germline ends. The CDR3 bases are TGTGCCAGCAGTTTAAGTCAGGGTTCCTACGAGCAGTACTTC. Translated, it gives CASSLSQGSYEQYF.

The CDR3 region is CASSLQGAGYGYTF. The DNA for the CDR3 is TGTGCCAGCAGCTTGCAGGGGGCTGGTTATGGCTACACCTTC. The chain couples TRBV7-9 to TRBJ1-2, with TRBD1 matching over 8 bases. CDR1 is SEHNR and CDR2 is FQNEAQ in the germline V gene (reference sequence). The length of the CDR3 is 14 residues. The ends lost 3 bases at V and 5 bases at J; junction bases unmatched: 5.

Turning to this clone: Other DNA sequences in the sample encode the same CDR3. The CDR3 region is CASSAPGLADNEQFF. DNA for the CDR3: TGTGCCAGCAGCGCGCCGGGGCTAGCGGACAATGAGCAGTTCTTC. The rearrangement links TRBV9 to TRBJ2-1; 7 bases fit TRBD2. With 3 bases clipped from V and 5 bases from J, the junction kept 8 bases outside the gene matches. The CDR3 totals 15 residues. The germline V gene encodes CDR1 SGDLS and CDR2 YYNGEE.

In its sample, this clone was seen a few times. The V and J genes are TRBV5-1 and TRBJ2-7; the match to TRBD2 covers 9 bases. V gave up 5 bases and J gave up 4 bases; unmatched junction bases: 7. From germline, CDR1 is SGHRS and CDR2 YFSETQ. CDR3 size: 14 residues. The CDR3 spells CASRISGSRYEQYF. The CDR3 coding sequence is TGCGCCAGCAGAATTAGCGGGAGTAGGTACGAGCAGTACTTC.

In nucleotides, the CDR3 is TGCGCCAGCAGCCTCGGCACGGGAGACACTGAAGCTTTCTTT. Encoded protein: CASSLGTGDTEAFF. V and J are TRBV4-1 and TRBJ1-1; D remains ambiguous. Germline V gene data show CDR1 as MGHRA and CDR2 as YSYEKL. The length of the CDR3 is 14 residues. The ends were cut back, 4 bases at V and 3 bases at J, with 12 bases in the middle.

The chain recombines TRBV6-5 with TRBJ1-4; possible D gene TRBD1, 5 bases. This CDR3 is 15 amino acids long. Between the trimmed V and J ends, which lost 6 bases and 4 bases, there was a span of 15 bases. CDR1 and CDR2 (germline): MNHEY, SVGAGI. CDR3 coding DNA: TGTGCCAGCAGAAGATCACCAGGGATTAATGAAAAACTGTTTTTT. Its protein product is CASRRSPGINEKLFF.

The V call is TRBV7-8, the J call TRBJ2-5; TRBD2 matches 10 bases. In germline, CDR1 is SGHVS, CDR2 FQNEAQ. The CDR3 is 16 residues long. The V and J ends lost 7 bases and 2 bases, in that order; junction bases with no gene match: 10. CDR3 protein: CASNNHAAGGQETQYF. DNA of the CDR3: TGTGCCAGCAACAACCACGCAGCGGGGGGGCAAGAGACCCAGTACTTC.

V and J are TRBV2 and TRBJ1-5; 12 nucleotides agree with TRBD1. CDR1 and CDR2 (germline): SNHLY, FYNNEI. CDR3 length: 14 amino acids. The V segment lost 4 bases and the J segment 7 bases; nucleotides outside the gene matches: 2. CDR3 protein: CASSGDRGQQPQHF. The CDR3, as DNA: TGTGCCAGCAGTGGGGACAGGGGGCAACAGCCCCAGCATTTT.

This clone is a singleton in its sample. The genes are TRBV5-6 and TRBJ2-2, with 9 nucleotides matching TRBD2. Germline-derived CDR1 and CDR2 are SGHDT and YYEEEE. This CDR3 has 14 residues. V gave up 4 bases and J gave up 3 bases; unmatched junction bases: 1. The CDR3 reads CASSGTSHTGELFF. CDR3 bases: TGTGCCAGCAGCGGGACTAGCCACACCGGGGAGCTGTTTTTT.

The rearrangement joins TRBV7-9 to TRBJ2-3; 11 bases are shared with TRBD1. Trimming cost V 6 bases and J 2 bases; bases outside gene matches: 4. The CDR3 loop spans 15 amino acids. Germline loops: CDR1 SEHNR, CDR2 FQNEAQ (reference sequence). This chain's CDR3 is CASRFGQGATDTQYF. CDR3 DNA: TGTGCCAGCAGGTTTGGACAGGGGGCCACAGATACGCAGTATTTT.

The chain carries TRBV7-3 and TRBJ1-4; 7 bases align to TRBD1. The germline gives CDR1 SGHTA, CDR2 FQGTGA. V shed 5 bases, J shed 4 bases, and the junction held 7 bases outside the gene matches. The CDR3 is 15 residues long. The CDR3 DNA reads TGTGCCAGCAGCATGTCCGGGACAGATAATGAAAAACTGTTTTTT. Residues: CASSMSGTDNEKLFF.

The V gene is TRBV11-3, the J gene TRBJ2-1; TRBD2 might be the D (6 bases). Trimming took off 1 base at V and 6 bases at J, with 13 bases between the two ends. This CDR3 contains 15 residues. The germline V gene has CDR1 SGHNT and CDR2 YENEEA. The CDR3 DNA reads TGTGCCAGCAGCTTAGTTACGGGAGCAACCAATGAGCAGTTCTTC. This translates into CASSLVTGATNEQFF. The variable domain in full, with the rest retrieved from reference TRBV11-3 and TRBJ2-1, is EAGVVQSPRYKIIEKKQPVAFWCNPISGHNTLYWYLQNLGQGPELLIRYENEEAVDDSQLPKDRFSAERLKGVDSTLKIQPAELGDSAVYLCASSLVTGATNEQFFGPGTRLTVL.

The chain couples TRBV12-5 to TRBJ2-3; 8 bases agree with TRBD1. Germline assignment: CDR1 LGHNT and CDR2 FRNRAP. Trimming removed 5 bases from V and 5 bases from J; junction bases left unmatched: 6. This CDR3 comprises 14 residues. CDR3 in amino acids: CASGKDRVIDTQYF. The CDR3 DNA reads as TGTGCTAGTGGTAAGGACAGGGTAATAGATACGCAGTATTTT. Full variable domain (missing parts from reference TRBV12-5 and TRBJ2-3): DARVTQTPRHKVTEMGQEVTMRCQPILGHNTVFWYRQTMMQGLELLAYFRNRAPLDDSGMPKDRFSAEMPDATLATLKIQPSEPRDSAVYFCASGKDRVIDTQYFGPGTRLTVL.

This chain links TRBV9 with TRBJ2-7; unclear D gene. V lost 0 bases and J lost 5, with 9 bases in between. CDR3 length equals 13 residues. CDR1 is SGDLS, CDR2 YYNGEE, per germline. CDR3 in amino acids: CASSVAVENEQYF. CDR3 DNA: TGTGCCAGCAGCGTAGCCGTGGAGAACGAGCAGTACTTC.

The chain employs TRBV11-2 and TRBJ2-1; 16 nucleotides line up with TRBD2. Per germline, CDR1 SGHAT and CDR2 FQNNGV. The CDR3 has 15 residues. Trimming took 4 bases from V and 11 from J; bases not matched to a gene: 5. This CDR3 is CASSSGTSGRAQQFF. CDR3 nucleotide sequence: TGTGCCAGCAGCTCCGGGACTAGCGGGAGGGCGCAGCAGTTCTTC.

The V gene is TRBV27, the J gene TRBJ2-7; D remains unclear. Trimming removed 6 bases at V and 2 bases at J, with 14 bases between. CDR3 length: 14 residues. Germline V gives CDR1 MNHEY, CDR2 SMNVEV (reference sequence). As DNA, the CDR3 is TGTGCCAGCAGGCGAGACGGAGCCGCCTACGAGCAGTACTTC. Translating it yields CASRRDGAAYEQYF.

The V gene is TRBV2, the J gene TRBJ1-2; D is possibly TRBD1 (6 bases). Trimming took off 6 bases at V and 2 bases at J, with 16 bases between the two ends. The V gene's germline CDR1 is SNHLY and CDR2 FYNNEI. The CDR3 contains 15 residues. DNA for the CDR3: TGTGCCAGCAGAGAGACATCCGGGACAAACTATGGCTACACCTTC. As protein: CASRETSGTNYGYTF.

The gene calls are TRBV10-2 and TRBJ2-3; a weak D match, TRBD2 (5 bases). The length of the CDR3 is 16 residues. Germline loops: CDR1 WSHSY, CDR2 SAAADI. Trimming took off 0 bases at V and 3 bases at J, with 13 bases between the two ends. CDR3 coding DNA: TGCGCCAGCAGTGAGTCCAGCGGTCCGATGACAGATACGCAGTATTTT. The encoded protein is CASSESSGPMTDTQYF.

The CDR3 sequence: CASSLWPRLDVDEQFF. The CDR3 DNA reads as TGTGCCAGCAGCTTATGGCCGAGACTAGACGTCGATGAGCAGTTCTTC. V gene TRBV7-9 combines with J gene TRBJ2-1, with D perhaps TRBD2 (6 bases). Germline loops: CDR1 SEHNR, CDR2 FQNEAQ (reference sequence). This CDR3 spans 16 amino acids. The ends were cut back, 2 bases at V and 8 bases at J, with 19 bases in the middle.

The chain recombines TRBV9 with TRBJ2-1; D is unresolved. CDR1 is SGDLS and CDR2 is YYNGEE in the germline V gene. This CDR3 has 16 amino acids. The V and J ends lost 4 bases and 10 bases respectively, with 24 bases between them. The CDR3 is CASSNPLTVSRPEQFF. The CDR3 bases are TGTGCCAGCAGCAACCCCCTTACAGTTAGTCGACCGGAGCAGTTCTTC.

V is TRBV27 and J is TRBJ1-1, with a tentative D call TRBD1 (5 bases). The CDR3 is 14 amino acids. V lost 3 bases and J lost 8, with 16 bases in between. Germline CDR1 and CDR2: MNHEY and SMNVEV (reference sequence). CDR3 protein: CASSFRGRGSEAFF. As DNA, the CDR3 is TGTGCCAGCAGTTTTCGTGGTAGGGGTTCGGAAGCTTTCTTT.

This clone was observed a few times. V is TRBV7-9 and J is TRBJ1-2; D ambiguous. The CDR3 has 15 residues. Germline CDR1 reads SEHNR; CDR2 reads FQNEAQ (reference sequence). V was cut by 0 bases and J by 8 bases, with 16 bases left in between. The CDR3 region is CASSLAVGRTEGYTF. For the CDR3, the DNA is TGTGCCAGCAGCTTAGCGGTTGGCCGGACTGAGGGCTACACCTTC.

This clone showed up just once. For the CDR3, the DNA is TGTGCCAGCAGCCAAGTCGTGGCACAAGAGACCCAGTACTTC. Residues: CASSQVVAQETQYF. V is TRBV14 and J is TRBJ2-5; no reliable D call. This CDR3 comprises 14 residues. The germline V and J ends were trimmed by 1 base and 2 bases, with 8 bases remaining between them. CDR1 is SGHDN and CDR2 is FVKESK in the germline V gene.

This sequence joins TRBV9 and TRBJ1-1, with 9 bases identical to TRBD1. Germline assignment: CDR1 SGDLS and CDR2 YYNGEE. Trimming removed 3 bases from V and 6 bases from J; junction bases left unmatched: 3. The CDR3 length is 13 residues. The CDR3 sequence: CASSEGQGSEAFF. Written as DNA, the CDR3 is TGTGCCAGCAGCGAGGGACAGGGATCTGAAGCTTTCTTT.

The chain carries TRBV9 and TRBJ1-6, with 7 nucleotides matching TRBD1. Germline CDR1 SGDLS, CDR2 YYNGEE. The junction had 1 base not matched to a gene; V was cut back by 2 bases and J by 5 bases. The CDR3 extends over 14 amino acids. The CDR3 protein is CASSVDRDNSPLHF. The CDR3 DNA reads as TGTGCCAGCAGCGTCGACAGGGATAATTCACCCCTCCACTTT.